Listed below are T cell receptor beta chains from one sample, sequenced in a study of blood T cell repertoires in COVID-19. Measured with immunoSEQ multiplex PCR; TCRdb has only the in-frame clones, and not every one. The table has some 130,000 clones, about 81% seen once. The sample consisted of peripheral blood. These receptors originate from a woman aged 80 or over with acute or convalescent COVID-19. Both conserved end residues are part of each CDR3. A D gene is named only where the DNA matches it firmly. Clone size is stated in some rows and not others, as once, few, many or a class when expanded.

clone_size: .
v_call: TRBV18
j_call: TRBJ2-7
d_call: .
cdr3_aa: CASSPNYEQYF
cdr3_nt: TGTGCCAGCTCACCTAACTACGAGCAGTACTTC

clone_size: .
v_call: TRBV12-2
j_call: TRBJ2-5
d_call: .
cdr3_aa: CASRLARPHWTSGDSHPWETQYF
cdr3_nt: TGTGCAAGTCGCTTAGCTAGGCCCCATTGGACTAGCGGGGACAGCCACCCTTGGGAGACCCAGTACTTC

clone_size: .
v_call: TRBV11-2
j_call: TRBJ1-2
d_call: .
cdr3_aa: CASSLGPGNYGYTF
cdr3_nt: TGTGCCAGCAGCTTAGGACCAGGGAACTATGGCTACACCTTC

clone_size: .
v_call: TRBV4-3
j_call: TRBJ2-7
d_call: .
cdr3_aa: CASSQDRGEVYEQYF
cdr3_nt: TGCGCCAGCAGCCAAGATCGGGGAGAGGTTTACGAGCAGTACTTC

clone_size: .
v_call: TRBV10-3
j_call: TRBJ1-3
d_call: TRBD1
cdr3_aa: CAISESSGQGLGNTIYF
cdr3_nt: TGTGCCATCAGTGAGTCTTCTGGACAGGGTCTCGGAAACACCATATATTTT

clone_size: .
v_call: TRBV15
j_call: TRBJ2-1
d_call: .
cdr3_aa: CATSRDRGFNEQFF
cdr3_nt: TGTGCCACCAGCAGAGATCGGGGTTTCAATGAGCAGTTCTTC

clone_size: .
v_call: TRBV6-6
j_call: TRBJ2-7
d_call: TRBD2
cdr3_aa: CASSPGTNYEEQYF
cdr3_nt: TGTGCCAGCAGCCCCGGGACTAACTACGAAGAGCAGTACTTC

clone_size: .
v_call: TRBV25-1
j_call: TRBJ2-3
d_call: TRBD2
cdr3_aa: CASSELRGSTDTQYF
cdr3_nt: TGTGCCAGCAGTGAATTGCGGGGGAGCACAGATACGCAGTATTTT

clone_size: .
v_call: TRBV4-1
j_call: TRBJ2-3
d_call: .
cdr3_aa: CASSHLGPTDTQYF
cdr3_nt: TGCGCCAGCAGCCATCTGGGGCCGACAGATACGCAGTATTTT

clone_size: .
v_call: TRBV5-1
j_call: TRBJ2-3
d_call: TRBD1
cdr3_aa: CASSARTGTTDTQYF
cdr3_nt: TGCGCCAGCAGCGCCCGGACAGGAACCACAGATACGCAGTATTTT

clone_size: .
v_call: TRBV30
j_call: TRBJ1-4
d_call: .
cdr3_aa: CAWSEQFNEKLFF
cdr3_nt: TGTGCCTGGAGTGAACAGTTTAATGAAAAACTGTTTTTT

clone_size: .
v_call: TRBV5-1
j_call: TRBJ2-3
d_call: .
cdr3_aa: CASSLPADTQYF
cdr3_nt: TGCGCCAGCAGTCTCCCTGCAGATACGCAGTATTTT

clone_size: .
v_call: TRBV5-5
j_call: TRBJ1-1
d_call: .
cdr3_aa: CASSLLSVNTEAFF
cdr3_nt: TGTGCCAGCAGCTTGCTCAGCGTGAACACTGAAGCTTTCTTT

clone_size: .
v_call: TRBV5-1
j_call: TRBJ1-2
d_call: .
cdr3_aa: CASSPPRGDVDGYTF
cdr3_nt: TGCGCCAGCAGCCCGCCCAGGGGAGATGTCGACGGCTACACCTTC

clone_size: once
v_call: TRBV29-1
j_call: TRBJ2-7
d_call: TRBD2
cdr3_aa: CSVVGGSSYEQYF
cdr3_nt: TGCAGCGTTGTGGGCGGGAGTTCCTACGAGCAGTACTTC

clone_size: .
v_call: TRBV6-2/TRBV6-3
j_call: TRBJ2-7
d_call: .
cdr3_aa: CASSYSTDSAYEQYF
cdr3_nt: TGTGCCAGCAGTTACTCGACCGACAGTGCCTACGAGCAGTACTTC

clone_size: .
v_call: TRBV27
j_call: TRBJ1-1
d_call: .
cdr3_aa: CASKPGVNTEAFF
cdr3_nt: TGTGCCAGCAAACCAGGGGTGAACACTGAAGCTTTCTTT

clone_size: .
v_call: TRBV12-3/TRBV12-4
j_call: TRBJ2-7
d_call: .
cdr3_aa: CASSRGEGYEQYF
cdr3_nt: TGTGCCAGCAGCCGGGGTGAGGGCTACGAGCAGTACTTC

clone_size: .
v_call: TRBV4-1
j_call: TRBJ2-2
d_call: TRBD1
cdr3_aa: CASSQDLPDRGTGELFF
cdr3_nt: TGCGCCAGCAGCCAAGACCTCCCGGACAGGGGTACCGGGGAGCTGTTTTTT

clone_size: .
v_call: TRBV29-1
j_call: TRBJ1-1
d_call: .
cdr3_aa: CSVGQVPTEAFF
cdr3_nt: TGCAGCGTTGGACAGGTACCCACTGAAGCTTTCTTT

clone_size: .
v_call: TRBV30
j_call: TRBJ1-1
d_call: .
cdr3_aa: CAWEGDRTEAFF
cdr3_nt: TGTGCCTGGGAGGGGGACCGAACTGAAGCTTTCTTT

clone_size: .
v_call: TRBV10-3
j_call: TRBJ2-1
d_call: TRBD2
cdr3_aa: CAISPGRASGGSYNEQFF
cdr3_nt: TGTGCCATCAGCCCGGGCAGGGCCTCGGGGGGCTCCTACAATGAGCAGTTCTTC

clone_size: .
v_call: TRBV5-1
j_call: TRBJ1-1
d_call: .
cdr3_aa: CASSSLGGVTTEAFF
cdr3_nt: TGCGCCAGCAGCTCCCTTGGGGGCGTGACCACTGAAGCTTTCTTT

clone_size: .
v_call: TRBV3-1/TRBV3-2
j_call: TRBJ1-3
d_call: TRBD1
cdr3_aa: CASSQGTGGLYTIYF
cdr3_nt: TGTGCCAGCAGCCAGGGGACAGGGGGCTTGTACACCATATATTTT

clone_size: once
v_call: TRBV6-2/TRBV6-3
j_call: TRBJ2-7
d_call: .
cdr3_aa: CASSGQTSYEQYF
cdr3_nt: TGTGCCAGCAGTGGACAGACCAGCTACGAGCAGTACTTC

clone_size: .
v_call: TRBV7-6
j_call: TRBJ1-6
d_call: .
cdr3_aa: CASSFSERAENSPLHF
cdr3_nt: TGTGCCAGCAGCTTCAGCGAGAGGGCCGAAAATTCACCCCTCCACTTT

clone_size: .
v_call: TRBV30
j_call: TRBJ1-4
d_call: .
cdr3_aa: CAWRTEVELFF
cdr3_nt: TGTGCCTGGAGGACAGAAGTCGAACTGTTTTTT

clone_size: .
v_call: TRBV4-3
j_call: TRBJ1-6
d_call: .
cdr3_aa: CASSQDRGGYNSPLHF
cdr3_nt: TGCGCCAGCAGCCAAGATCGGGGAGGGTATAATTCACCCCTCCACTTT

clone_size: .
v_call: TRBV7-2
j_call: TRBJ2-1
d_call: TRBD2
cdr3_aa: CASSLVGTSGPNEQFF
cdr3_nt: TGTGCCAGCAGCTTAGTCGGGACTAGCGGGCCCAATGAGCAGTTCTTC

clone_size: .
v_call: TRBV5-1
j_call: TRBJ2-7
d_call: TRBD2
cdr3_aa: CASSVSGGAAYEQYF
cdr3_nt: TGCGCCAGCAGTGTTAGCGGGGGGGCCGCCTACGAGCAGTACTTC

clone_size: .
v_call: TRBV19
j_call: TRBJ2-3
d_call: TRBD1
cdr3_aa: CASSPTTGQSTDTQYF
cdr3_nt: TGTGCCAGTAGTCCAACAACGGGACAGAGCACAGATACGCAGTATTTT

clone_size: .
v_call: TRBV27
j_call: TRBJ1-2
d_call: .
cdr3_aa: CASSNPYSYGYTF
cdr3_nt: TGTGCCAGCAGCAACCCCTACAGCTATGGCTACACCTTC

clone_size: .
v_call: TRBV3-1/TRBV3-2
j_call: TRBJ1-2
d_call: TRBD1
cdr3_aa: CASSQIPGQGSNYGYTF
cdr3_nt: TGTGCCAGCAGCCAAATTCCCGGACAGGGGTCTAACTATGGCTACACCTTC

clone_size: .
v_call: TRBV15
j_call: TRBJ1-4
d_call: TRBD1
cdr3_aa: CATRDRGEGEKLFF
cdr3_nt: TGTGCCACTCGAGACAGGGGAGAGGGTGAAAAACTGTTTTTT

clone_size: .
v_call: TRBV9
j_call: TRBJ2-1
d_call: TRBD2
cdr3_aa: CASSVGEGAGPRSYNEQFF
cdr3_nt: TGTGCCAGCAGCGTAGGAGAGGGAGCGGGGCCCCGTTCCTACAATGAGCAGTTCTTC

clone_size: .
v_call: TRBV6-5
j_call: TRBJ1-2
d_call: TRBD1
cdr3_aa: CASLTGGRVHGYTF
cdr3_nt: TGTGCCAGCTTGACAGGGGGCCGGGTACATGGCTACACCTTC

clone_size: .
v_call: TRBV7-8
j_call: TRBJ1-1
d_call: .
cdr3_aa: CASSQGKANTEAFF
cdr3_nt: TGTGCCAGCAGCCAGGGGAAAGCGAACACTGAAGCTTTCTTT

clone_size: once
v_call: TRBV29-1
j_call: TRBJ2-3
d_call: .
cdr3_aa: CSVDHSADTQYF
cdr3_nt: TGCAGCGTTGATCACAGTGCAGATACGCAGTATTTT

clone_size: .
v_call: TRBV10-3
j_call: TRBJ2-7
d_call: .
cdr3_aa: CAISDLSSYEQYF
cdr3_nt: TGTGCCATCAGTGATCTTAGCTCCTACGAGCAGTACTTC

clone_size: .
v_call: TRBV7-9
j_call: TRBJ1-4
d_call: TRBD1
cdr3_aa: CASSLADRGIPNEKLFF
cdr3_nt: TGTGCCAGCAGCTTAGCGGACAGGGGTATTCCTAATGAAAAACTGTTTTTT

clone_size: .
v_call: TRBV19
j_call: TRBJ2-5
d_call: .
cdr3_aa: CASSIWIASQETQYF
cdr3_nt: TGTGCCAGTAGTATCTGGATCGCTAGTCAAGAGACCCAGTACTTC

clone_size: .
v_call: TRBV27
j_call: TRBJ1-6
d_call: .
cdr3_aa: CASSSPAGDNSPLHF
cdr3_nt: TGTGCCAGCAGTTCTCCGGCAGGGGATAATTCACCCCTCCACTTT

clone_size: .
v_call: TRBV19
j_call: TRBJ2-7
d_call: TRBD1
cdr3_aa: CATPPDRGHDEQYF
cdr3_nt: TGTGCCACCCCGCCCGACAGGGGGCACGACGAGCAGTACTTC

clone_size: once
v_call: TRBV12-3/TRBV12-4
j_call: TRBJ1-5
d_call: .
cdr3_aa: CASSSDTYQPQHF
cdr3_nt: TGTGCCAGCAGTTCGGACACTTATCAGCCCCAGCATTTT

clone_size: .
v_call: TRBV18
j_call: TRBJ1-1
d_call: .
cdr3_aa: CASSQETAMNTEAFF
cdr3_nt: TGTGCCAGCTCACAAGAGACAGCCATGAACACTGAAGCTTTCTTT

clone_size: .
v_call: TRBV29-1
j_call: TRBJ1-1
d_call: .
cdr3_aa: CSVDLGGMNTEAFF
cdr3_nt: TGCAGCGTTGATCTTGGGGGCATGAACACTGAAGCTTTCTTT

clone_size: .
v_call: TRBV24-1
j_call: TRBJ2-7
d_call: TRBD1
cdr3_aa: CATREQGAHHEQYF
cdr3_nt: TGTGCCACCAGGGAGCAGGGGGCGCACCACGAGCAGTACTTC

clone_size: .
v_call: TRBV19
j_call: TRBJ2-2
d_call: TRBD1
cdr3_aa: CASSTWTGSLTGELFF
cdr3_nt: TGTGCCAGTAGTACCTGGACAGGGAGCCTCACCGGGGAGCTGTTTTTT

clone_size: few
v_call: TRBV7-2
j_call: TRBJ1-3
d_call: .
cdr3_aa: CASSSETGSGNTIYF
cdr3_nt: TGTGCCAGCAGCTCAGAAACAGGCTCTGGAAACACCATATATTTT